This is a list of T cell receptor beta chains from one sample in a study of blood T cell repertoires in COVID-19. The protocol was immunoSEQ multiplex PCR, while the TCRdb copy is restricted to in-frame clones and leaves out a portion. Altogether some 220,000 clones are present, 85% being singletons, with the ten largest covering 4.5% to 6%. The sequenced sample consisted of peripheral blood. These receptors were taken from a man over 45 with COVID-19, enrolled during active disease. Both conserved end residues are part of each CDR3.

v_gene	CDR3aa
TRBV6-1	CASSDPFSDRDMGYTF
TRBV19	CASNLGQAYGYTF
TRBV7-9	CASSLDSDEQYF
TRBV7-9	CASSPDRVNTEAFF
TRBV6-4	CASSAGAGQYF
TRBV5-4	CASSSPGRFNTGELFF
TRBV5-1	CASSYGTSGSTDTQYF
TRBV6-5	CASSYGQGSTGELFF
TRBV5-1	CASRRTGEHSNQPQHF
TRBV28	CASSLHQGATEAFF
TRBV5-1	CASSLGTGNTEAFF
TRBV30	CAWTNQGAGSYEQYF
TRBV7-8	CASSLASGSYEQYF
TRBV6-1	CASSEASGGHNEQFF
TRBV27	CASSPNAGTGNTIYF
TRBV6-2/TRBV6-3	CASSTGTGAPIGQYF
TRBV9	CASSTHRVGANVLTF
TRBV5-1	CASSPPLAGSTDTQYF
TRBV10-1	CASTIWGGNMIQTDTTGANVLTF
TRBV21-1	CASSITVGQGLSPLHF
TRBV3-1/TRBV3-2	CASSQGWTGPNTEAFF
TRBV14	CASSPGQGSIQYF
TRBV19	CASSMVRTGNQPQHF
TRBV18	CASSPKTGGDQPQHF
TRBV30	CAGTSGGAIDTQYF